The clone carrying this T cell receptor beta chain came up many times. The antigen is not known. The data are from a study of CD8 T cells in ankylosing spondylitis. Study results and caveats: Reportedly, significant enrichment of disease-linked clones occurred in matched ankylosing spondylitis synovial fluid. What appeared characteristic of ankylosing spondylitis blood was a TCR beta motif of eight highly homologous variants.

The CDR3 consists of 16 residues. With 0 bases removed from V and 0 bases from J, the gap between germline ends came to 12 bases. Germline CDR1 and CDR2: DFQATT and SNEGSKA (reference sequence). Researchers built TCR beta libraries using quantitative 5'-RACE with molecular barcodes. One entry per CDR3 protein results from TCRdb running MiXCR on the 5' RACE reads. The sample carries about 150,000 distinct CDR3 sequences, around 10% recorded once. Material: blood, either unsorted or a sorted T cell fraction (not recorded which). The chain joins TRBV20-1 to TRBJ2-1; D is unclear. This TCR derives from a female donor with ankylosing spondylitis or in good health (not recorded which). The CDR3 here is CSARDPALSSYNEQFF. As DNA, the CDR3 is TGCAGTGCTAGAGATCCAGCCCTTAGCTCCTACAATGAGCAGTTCTTC.